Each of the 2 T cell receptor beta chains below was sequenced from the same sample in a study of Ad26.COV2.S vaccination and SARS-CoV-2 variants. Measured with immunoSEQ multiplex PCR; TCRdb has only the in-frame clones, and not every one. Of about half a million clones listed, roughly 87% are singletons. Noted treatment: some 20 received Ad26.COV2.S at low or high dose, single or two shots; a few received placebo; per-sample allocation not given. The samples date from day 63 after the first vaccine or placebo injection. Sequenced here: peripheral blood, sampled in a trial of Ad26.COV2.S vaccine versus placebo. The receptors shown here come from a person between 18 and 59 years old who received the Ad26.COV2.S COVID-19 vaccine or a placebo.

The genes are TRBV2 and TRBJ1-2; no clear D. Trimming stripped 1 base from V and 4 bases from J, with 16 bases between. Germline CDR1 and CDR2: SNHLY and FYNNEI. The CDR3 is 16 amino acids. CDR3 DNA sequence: TGTGCCAGCAGTGAAGACGTCTACAGCTTGACCTATGGCTACACCTTC. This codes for CASSEDVYSLTYGYTF.

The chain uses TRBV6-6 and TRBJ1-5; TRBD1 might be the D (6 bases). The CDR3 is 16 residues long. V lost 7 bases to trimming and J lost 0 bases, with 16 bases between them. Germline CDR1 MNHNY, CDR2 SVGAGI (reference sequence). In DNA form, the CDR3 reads TGTGCCAGCACCTACAAGACAGGCTATAGCAATCAGCCCCAGCATTTT. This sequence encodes CASTYKTGYSNQPQHF.